This T cell receptor beta chain was documented in a study of T cells after yellow fever vaccination. The overall study: Those fractions that held only low numbers of cells were prepared using the SMART-Seq v4 Ultra Low Input RNA kit.

This clonotype appeared many times. The antigen remains unidentified. This CDR3 is built from 15 residues. Germline V gene lookup returns CDR1 MNHEY and CDR2 SVGAGI. Deletions cut 0 bases from V and 8 bases from J, with 13 bases between. Universal primer sites and UMIs were introduced during 5'RACE template-switching synthesis of TCR cDNA. Each CDR3 protein gets one entry after TCRdb re-called the 5' RACE reads with MiXCR. The data contain 250,000 to 400,000 distinct CDR3 sequences, around 4.5% of them singletons. The study's findings and limits: There was a small share of clonotypes that showed up in both the CD4 and CD8 compartments.

V and J are TRBV6-5 and TRBJ1-4, with D possibly matching TRBD1 (5 bases). The source was PBMCs, collected 15 days after the yellow fever booster vaccination. This TCR was recovered from a man between 18 and 35 years old who received the YFV17D yellow fever vaccine. CDR3 DNA sequence: TGTGCCAGCAGTTACTCGAGAGGGGTGAGGGAAAAACTGTTTTTT. This translates into CASSYSRGVREKLFF.